This entry lists 27 T cell receptor beta chains sequenced from one sample in a study of identical twins. TCRdb itself ran the 5' RACE reads through MiXCR, one entry per CDR3 protein. The sample lists hundreds of thousands of distinct CDR3 sequences, 15% to 20% occurring once. The data also belong to a second study, concerning T cells expressing NK-cell markers.

Sequencing input: PBMCs. Receptors originate from a woman in her late teens or twenties in good health.

In its sample, this clonotype was seen once. The J gene is TRBJ2-7, the V gene TRBV12-3 or TRBV12-4, with D unresolved. CDR3 size: 14 residues. The ends were cut back, 5 bases at V and 6 bases at J, with 17 bases in the middle. CDR3 nucleotide sequence: TGTGCCAGCAGTCGGACGGGCCCCCTCCGCGAGCAGTACTTC. Its translation: CASSRTGPLREQYF.

The J gene is TRBJ2-1, the V gene TRBV2; D is unresolved. Per the germline V gene, CDR1 is SNHLY and CDR2 is FYNNEI. The CDR3 is 12 amino acids. The V end lost 3 bases, the J end lost 8 bases, and 8 bases lay between the germline ends. CDR3 region: CASSDLVDEQFF. In nucleotides, the CDR3 is TGTGCCAGCAGTGACTTAGTTGATGAGCAGTTCTTC.

This clonotype was seen many times. As DNA, the CDR3 is TGCAGTGCTAGAGAGCTGGCTAGCGGGAGGGATAGAAATGAGCAGTTCTTC. It is translated as CSARELASGRDRNEQFF. V and J are TRBV20-1 and TRBJ2-1, with 12 bases fitting TRBD2. Per germline, CDR1 DFQATT and CDR2 SNEGSKA (reference sequence). This CDR3 is built from 17 residues. The V segment lost 0 bases and the J segment 7 bases; nucleotides outside the gene matches: 10.

This clonotype has only a few counts. The chain combines TRBV7-2 with TRBJ2-4; 7 positions agree with TRBD2. The CDR3 contains 16 residues. Trimming cost V 3 bases and J 0 bases; bases outside gene matches: 5. Germline assignment: CDR1 SGHTA and CDR2 FQGNSA. The CDR3 nucleotides are TGTGCCAGCAGCTTGGGCGGGACTATAGCCAAAAACATTCAGTACTTC. Translated: CASSLGGTIAKNIQYF.

This clonotype was counted between two and nine times. This chain joins TRBV11-2 and TRBJ2-3; tentative D call: TRBD2 (5 bases). The V gene lost 4 bases and the J gene lost 0 bases, with 11 bases spanning the gap. CDR1 and CDR2 from the germline V gene are SGHAT and FQNNGV. The CDR3 has 15 residues. CDR3: CASSYGETSTDTQYF. The CDR3, as DNA: TGTGCCAGCAGCTACGGGGAAACTAGCACAGATACGCAGTATTTT.

This clonotype came up a few times. V gene TRBV20-1 combines with J gene TRBJ2-3; D unclear. From germline, CDR1 is DFQATT and CDR2 SNEGSKA (reference sequence). This CDR3 contains 13 residues. Trimming cost V 7 bases and J 6 bases, with 17 bases left between them. The CDR3 region has the DNA TGCAGTGTTTCCCGCAATAGTCCCGATACGCAGTATTTT. Its translation: CSVSRNSPDTQYF.

This chain links TRBV20-1 with TRBJ2-1; 9 bases agree with TRBD2. J gave up 6 bases and V 8 bases, and 11 bases lay outside the gene matches. The germline V gene has CDR1 DFQATT and CDR2 SNEGSKA (reference sequence). This CDR3 spans 14 amino acids. The CDR3 reads CSFQPSGIANEQFF. Here the CDR3 DNA reads TGCAGTTTCCAACCTAGCGGGATAGCCAATGAGCAGTTCTTC.

The sample holds a few counts of this clonotype. The rearrangement links TRBV5-1 to TRBJ2-3, with a tentative D call TRBD1 (6 bases). CDR3 length: 16 amino acids. Germline loops: CDR1 SGHRS, CDR2 YFSETQ. V was shortened by 3 bases and J by 4 bases, with 18 bases between the two germline ends. The CDR3: CASSWTATRSPDTQYF. CDR3 coding DNA: TGCGCCAGCAGCTGGACAGCTACCCGTTCCCCAGATACGCAGTATTTT.

In this sample, this clonotype turned up a few times. The chain combines TRBV20-1 with TRBJ2-1; 12 bases align to TRBD1. The trim removed 0 bases at V and 12 bases at J, leaving 9 bases unmatched. CDR1 DFQATT and CDR2 SNEGSKA come from the germline V gene (reference sequence). This CDR3 region has 15 residues. The CDR3 coding sequence is TGCAGTGCTAGAGACACCGGGACAGGGGGCACTGGGCAGTTCTTC. As protein: CSARDTGTGGTGQFF.

CDR3 sequence reads: CASLPVNGNTIYF. CDR3 nucleotide sequence: TGTGCCAGCCTCCCCGTGAATGGAAACACCATATATTTT. The chain has TRBV12-3 or TRBV12-4 and TRBJ1-3; D is unclear. V gave up 8 bases and J gave up 3 bases, with 11 bases separating them. The CDR3 has 13 amino acids.

The chain carries TRBV12-3 or TRBV12-4 and TRBJ1-1, with unresolved D. The ends were cut back, 7 bases at V and 1 base at J, with 13 bases in the middle. The CDR3 loop spans 14 amino acids. The CDR3 sequence: CASILAGANTEAFF. The CDR3 region has the DNA TGTGCCAGCATCCTGGCTGGCGCGAACACTGAAGCTTTCTTT.

The J gene is TRBJ1-6, the V gene TRBV5-6; D is uncertain. The CDR3 runs to 15 residues. Trimming shortened V by 2 bases and J by 7 bases, and 13 bases separated the two germline ends. Germline V gene sequence: CDR1 SGHDT, CDR2 YYEEEE. CDR3 in DNA: TGTGCCAGCAGCTTAGGGCCTTCGGGAAATTCACCCCTCCACTTT. It encodes CASSLGPSGNSPLHF.

This sequence joins TRBV19 and TRBJ1-5; TRBD1 matches at 8 bases. Germline V lookup: CDR1 LNHDA, CDR2 SQIVND (reference sequence). There are 13 residues in the CDR3. V was pared by 8 bases and J by 5 bases, with 5 bases of the junction left unmatched. CDR3 DNA: TGTGCCAGTGTGGGACAGGCTTATCAGCCCCAGCATTTT. Translated, it gives CASVGQAYQPQHF.

This sequence joins TRBV7-2 and TRBJ2-1; D is ambiguous. The V end lost 1 base, the J end lost 10 bases, and 20 bases lay between the germline ends. From germline, CDR1 is SGHTA and CDR2 FQGNSA. The length of the CDR3 is 16 residues. The CDR3 sequence is CASSLVWLTIAGEQFF. In DNA, the CDR3 is TGTGCCAGCAGCTTAGTTTGGTTGACAATTGCTGGGGAGCAGTTCTTC.

The CDR3 reads CASGEHGGLRAEAFF. The CDR3, as DNA: TGTGCCAGCGGAGAACACGGGGGGTTACGTGCTGAAGCTTTCTTT. The V gene is TRBV6-2 or TRBV6-3, the J gene TRBJ1-1, with D perhaps TRBD1 (5 bases). Deletions cut 8 bases from V and 6 bases from J, with 22 bases between. Germline V lookup: CDR1 MNHEY, CDR2 SVGEGT. This CDR3 spans 15 amino acids.

This chain joins TRBV20-1 and TRBJ2-1, with 9 bases identical to TRBD2. V was pared by 5 bases and J by 9 bases, with 8 bases of the junction left unmatched. The CDR3 runs 13 residues. CDR1 DFQATT and CDR2 SNEGSKA come from the germline V gene (reference sequence). CDR3 in DNA: TGCAGTGCTGGAAGAGCGGGGGGTGGTGAGCAGTTCTTC. Translation: CSAGRAGGGEQFF.

CDR3 region: CASSLGIGQYF. Here the CDR3 DNA reads TGTGCCAGCAGCTTAGGGATTGGGCAGTATTTT. This sequence joins TRBV11-2 and TRBJ2-3; D is unclear. CDR1 and CDR2 from the germline V gene are SGHAT and FQNNGV. CDR3 length: 11 amino acids. Between the trimmed V and J ends, which lost 1 base and 11 bases, there was a span of 7 bases.

The chain couples TRBV3-1 to TRBJ2-4, with 8 positions matching TRBD2. CDR1 is LGHDT, CDR2 YNNKEL, per germline (reference sequence). J lost 13 bases, V lost 1 base, and 3 bases had no gene match. This CDR3 contains 12 residues. CDR3 residues: CASSQVGLAQYF. Here the CDR3 DNA reads TGTGCCAGCAGCCAAGTCGGACTAGCACAGTACTTC.

This chain links TRBV12-3 or TRBV12-4 with TRBJ1-3; possible D gene TRBD1, 5 bases. This CDR3 has 15 amino acids. The germline V and J ends were trimmed by 6 bases and 2 bases, with 14 bases remaining between them. The CDR3: CASREAGTPGNTIYF. DNA for the CDR3: TGTGCCAGCAGGGAGGCAGGGACCCCTGGAAACACCATATATTTT.

V usage is TRBV11-2 and J usage is TRBJ2-1; 7 positions match TRBD2. Germline V lookup: CDR1 SGHAT, CDR2 FQNNGV. The CDR3 totals 14 residues. Trimming at V came to 1 base and at J to 10 bases, leaving 7 bases not matched to a gene. The CDR3 DNA reads TGTGCCAGCAGCTTAGTCGGGAGGTTGGAAGAGCAGTTCTTC. The encoded protein is CASSLVGRLEEQFF.

This clonotype was seen more than once but under ten times. V usage is TRBV9 and J usage is TRBJ1-1, with D uncertain. CDR3 length equals 15 residues. The V and J ends lost 0 bases and 1 base respectively, with 10 bases between them. Looked up from germline, CDR1 is SGDLS and CDR2 is YYNGEE. CDR3 amino acids: CASSVAETANTEAFF. CDR3 DNA sequence: TGTGCCAGCAGCGTAGCTGAAACAGCGAACACTGAAGCTTTCTTT.

Only a few counts were recorded for this clonotype. The V call is TRBV7-6, the J call TRBJ2-3; the match to TRBD1 covers 8 bases. This CDR3 has 15 amino acids. Germline V lookup: CDR1 SGHVS, CDR2 FNYEAQ. After removal of 1 base from V and 4 bases from J, the junction contained 4 bases not matched to a gene. The DNA of the CDR3 is TGTGCCAGCAGCTTAGGACCACAGGGGGCAGATACGCAGTATTTT. This sequence encodes CASSLGPQGADTQYF.

The chain joins TRBV18 to TRBJ2-7; D is undetermined. Trimming cost V 9 bases and J 2 bases, with 14 bases left between them. The CDR3 is made up of 13 amino acids. Germline V gene sequence: CDR1 KGHSH, CDR2 LQKENI. CDR3 sequence: CARMTDHTYEQYF. Written as DNA, the CDR3 is TGTGCCAGAATGACGGACCATACCTACGAGCAGTACTTC.

Only a few counts were recorded for this clonotype. Here the CDR3 DNA reads TGCAGCGTTGAAGAGGAGGAGGCTGGCACTGAAGCTTTCTTT. It encodes CSVEEEEAGTEAFF. V and J are TRBV29-1 and TRBJ1-1; D gene unclear. CDR1 and CDR2 (germline): SQVTM, ANQGSEA. The ends were cut back, 0 bases at V and 4 bases at J, with 12 bases in the middle. The CDR3 sequence is 14 residues long.

In the case of this clonotype: This could be a read error, since a much larger clone is one nucleotide away. J is TRBJ2-1 and V is TRBV5-1; D remains ambiguous. The CDR3 contains 14 residues. The V end was cut by 0 bases, the J end by 8 bases, with 12 bases between. Germline V lookup: CDR1 SGHRS, CDR2 YFSETQ. The CDR3 DNA follows: TGCGCCAGCAGCTTGGTGTCCTCGCAGTATGAGCAGTTCTTC. It translates to CASSLVSSQYEQFF. Full variable domain (outside the CDR3, taken from reference TRBV5-1 and TRBJ2-1): KAGVTQTPRYLIKTRGQQVTLSCSPISGHRSVSWYQQTPGQGLQFLFEYFSETQRNKGNFPGRFSGRQFSNSRSEMNVSTLELGDSALYLCASSLVSSQYEQFFGPGTRLTVL.

This clonotype was seen a handful of times. The CDR3 region has the DNA TGTGCCAGCGGTGAGATGATGGGAGATACGCAGTATTTT. Encoded protein: CASGEMMGDTQYF. J is TRBJ2-3 and V is TRBV5-6; no clear D. Germline lookup yields CDR1 SGHDT and CDR2 YYEEEE. The CDR3 has 13 amino acids. V was shortened by 7 bases and J by 5 bases, with 14 bases between the two germline ends.

The chain has TRBV7-2 and TRBJ2-7, with 7 bases matching TRBD2. With 0 bases clipped from V and 6 bases from J, the junction kept 11 bases outside the gene matches. Germline V gene lookup returns CDR1 SGHTA and CDR2 FQGNSA. There are 16 residues in the CDR3. This CDR3 reads CASSLAGGPFISEQYF. The CDR3 coding sequence is TGTGCCAGCAGCTTAGCGGGAGGGCCTTTCATCTCCGAGCAGTACTTC.